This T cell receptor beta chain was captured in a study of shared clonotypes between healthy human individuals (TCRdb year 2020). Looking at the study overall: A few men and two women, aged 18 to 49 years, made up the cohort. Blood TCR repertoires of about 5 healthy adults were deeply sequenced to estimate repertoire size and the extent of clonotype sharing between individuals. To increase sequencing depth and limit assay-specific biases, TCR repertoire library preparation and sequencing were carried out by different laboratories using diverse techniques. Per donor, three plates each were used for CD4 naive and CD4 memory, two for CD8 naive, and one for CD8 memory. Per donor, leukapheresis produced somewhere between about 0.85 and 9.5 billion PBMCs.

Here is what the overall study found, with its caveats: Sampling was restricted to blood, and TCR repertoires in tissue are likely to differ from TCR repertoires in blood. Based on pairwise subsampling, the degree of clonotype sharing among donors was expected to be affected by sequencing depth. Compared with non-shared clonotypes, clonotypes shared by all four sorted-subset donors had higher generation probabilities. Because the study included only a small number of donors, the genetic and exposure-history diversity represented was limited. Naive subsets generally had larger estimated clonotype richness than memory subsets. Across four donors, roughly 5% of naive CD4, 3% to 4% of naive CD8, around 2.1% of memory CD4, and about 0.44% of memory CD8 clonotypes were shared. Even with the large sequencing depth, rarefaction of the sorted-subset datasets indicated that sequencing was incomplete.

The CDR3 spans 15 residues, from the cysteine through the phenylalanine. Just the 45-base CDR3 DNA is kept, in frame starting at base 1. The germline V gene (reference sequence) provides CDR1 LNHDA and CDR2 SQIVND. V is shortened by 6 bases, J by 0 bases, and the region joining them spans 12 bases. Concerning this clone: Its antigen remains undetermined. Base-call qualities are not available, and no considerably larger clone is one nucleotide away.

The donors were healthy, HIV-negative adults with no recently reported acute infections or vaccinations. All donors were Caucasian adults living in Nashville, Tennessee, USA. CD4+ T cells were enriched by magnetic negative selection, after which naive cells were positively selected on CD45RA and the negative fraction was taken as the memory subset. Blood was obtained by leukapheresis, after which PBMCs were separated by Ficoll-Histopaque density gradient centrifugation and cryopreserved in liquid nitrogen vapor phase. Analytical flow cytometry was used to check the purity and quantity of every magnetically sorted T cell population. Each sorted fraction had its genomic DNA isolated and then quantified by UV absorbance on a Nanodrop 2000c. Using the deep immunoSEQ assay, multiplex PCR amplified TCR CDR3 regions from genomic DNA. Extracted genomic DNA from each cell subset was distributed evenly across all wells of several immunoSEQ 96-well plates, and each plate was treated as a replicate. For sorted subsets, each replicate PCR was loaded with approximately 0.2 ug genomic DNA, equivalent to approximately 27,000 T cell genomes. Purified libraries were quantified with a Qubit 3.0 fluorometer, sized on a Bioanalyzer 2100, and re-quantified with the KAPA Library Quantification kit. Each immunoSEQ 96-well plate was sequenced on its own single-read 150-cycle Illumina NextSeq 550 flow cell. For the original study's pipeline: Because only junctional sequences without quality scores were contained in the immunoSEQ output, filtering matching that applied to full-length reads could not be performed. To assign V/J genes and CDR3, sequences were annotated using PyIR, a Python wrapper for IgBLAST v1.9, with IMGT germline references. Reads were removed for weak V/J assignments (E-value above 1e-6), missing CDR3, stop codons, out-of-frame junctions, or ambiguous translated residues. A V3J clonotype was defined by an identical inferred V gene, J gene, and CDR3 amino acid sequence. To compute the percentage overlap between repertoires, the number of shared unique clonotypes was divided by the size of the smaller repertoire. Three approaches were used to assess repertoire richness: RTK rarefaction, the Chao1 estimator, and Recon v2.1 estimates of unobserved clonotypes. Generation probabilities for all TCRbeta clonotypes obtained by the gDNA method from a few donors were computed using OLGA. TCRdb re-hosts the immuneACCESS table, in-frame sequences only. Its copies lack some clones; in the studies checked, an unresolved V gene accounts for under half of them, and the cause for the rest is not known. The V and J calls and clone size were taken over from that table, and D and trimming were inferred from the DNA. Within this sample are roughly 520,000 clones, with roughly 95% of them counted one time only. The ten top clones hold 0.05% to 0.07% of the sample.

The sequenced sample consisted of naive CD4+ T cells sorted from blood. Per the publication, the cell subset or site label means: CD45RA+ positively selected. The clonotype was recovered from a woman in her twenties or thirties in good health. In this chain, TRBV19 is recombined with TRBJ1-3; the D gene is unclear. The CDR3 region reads CASRAGPRSGNTIYF. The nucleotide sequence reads TGTGCCAGTAGGGCCGGACCCCGCTCTGGAAACACCATATATTTT. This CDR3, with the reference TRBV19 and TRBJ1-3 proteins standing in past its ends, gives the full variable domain DGGITQSPKYLFRKEGQNVTLSCEQNLNHDAMYWYRQDPGQGLRLIYYSQIVNDFQKGDIAEGYSVSREKKESFPLTVTSAQKNPTAFYLCASRAGPRSGNTIYFGEGSWLTVV.